The sequence of this T cell receptor beta chain was determined in a study of CD8 T cells in Susac syndrome. Roughly 0.45 to 1 ug RNA was reverse transcribed with random hexamers. Amplification of TCR beta CDR3 used immunoSEQ multiplex PCR across 54 Vbeta and 13 Jbeta. MiXCR was run by TCRdb on the immunoSEQ multiplex PCR reads, yielding one entry per CDR3 protein. The repertoire includes over 95,000 distinct CDR3 sequences, around 90% of them detected once, and roughly 0.15% sits in the top ten. Regarding this clonotype: The antigen is not known.

General study points: The number of individuals included in the study's TCR sequencing and HLA analysis was acknowledged as relatively small.

This CDR3 contains 16 residues. V lost 5 bases and J lost 0, with 17 bases in between. CDR1 and CDR2 (germline): DFQATT, SNEGSKA (reference sequence). The controls were healthy donors who were matched for age and sex. The CD8+ and CD4+ T cells were isolated magnetically using a negative isolation approach, whereas the TEMRA cells were enriched by FACS. V gene TRBV20-1 combines with J gene TRBJ2-4; possibly TRBD2 for D (6 bases). The sequenced sample consisted of CD4+ T cells from PBMCs. The sequence came from a human donor in good health. DNA of the CDR3: TGCAGTGCTGACATAGGAGGGCTGGGAGCCAAAAACATTCAGTACTTC. Encoded protein: CSADIGGLGAKNIQYF.